One and the same sample provided the 22 T cell receptor beta chains below, sequenced in a study of blood T cell repertoires in COVID-19. TCRdb's table, derived via immunoSEQ multiplex PCR, lists solely in-frame clones and lacks some. The sample carries around 60,000 clones, 84% recorded once. Sequenced material: peripheral blood. The receptors shown here come from a man aged 60-69 years with COVID-19, enrolled during active disease.

This clone was seen a single time. V gene TRBV24-1 combines with J gene TRBJ2-1; D is ambiguous. The germline gives CDR1 KGHDR, CDR2 SFDVKD. The CDR3 covers 12 residues. The V end lost 1 base, the J end lost 15 bases, and 12 bases lay between the germline ends. The CDR3 coding sequence is TGTGCCACCAGTGATTTTTCATCGGAGTTGTTCTTC. Protein: CATSDFSSELFF.

The chain employs TRBV9 and TRBJ1-4; D uncertain. The CDR3 covers 12 residues. The germline CDR1 and CDR2 sequences are SGDLS and YYNGEE. Trimming pared 4 bases from V and 12 bases from J, leaving 13 bases between. CDR3 in DNA: TGTGCCAGCAGCACCTCGGAGAGGGAACTGTTTTTT. It yields the protein CASSTSERELFF.

The chain couples TRBV5-1 to TRBJ1-1, with D perhaps TRBD1 (5 bases). There are 14 residues in the CDR3. Germline V CDR1 and CDR2: SGHRS, YFSETQ. V dropped 3 bases and J dropped 1 base, with 10 bases sitting between them. This chain's CDR3 is CASSSGQENTEAFF. The CDR3 coding sequence is TGCGCCAGCAGCTCCGGACAAGAGAACACTGAAGCTTTCTTT.

The chain joins TRBV25-1 to TRBJ2-2; 7 positions match TRBD1. J gave up 5 bases and V 3 bases, and 9 bases lay outside the gene matches. The CDR3 length is 16 residues. Germline V lookup: CDR1 MGHDK, CDR2 SYGVNS. The CDR3 sequence is CASSDRSRGWTGELFF. The CDR3 nucleotides read TGTGCCAGCAGTGACAGGTCCAGGGGGTGGACCGGGGAGCTGTTTTTT.

This sequence joins TRBV30 and TRBJ2-3; possibly TRBD2 for D (5 bases). V lost 4 bases to trimming and J lost 1 base, with 12 bases between them. Per germline, CDR1 GTSNPN and CDR2 SVGIG (reference sequence). CDR3 length: 14 residues. The DNA of the CDR3 is TGTGCCTGGAATCGACGGGGTGGCACAGATACGCAGTATTTT. Translating gives CAWNRRGGTDTQYF.

The chain employs TRBV29-1 and TRBJ2-2, with TRBD2 matching over 7 bases. The CDR3 extends over 14 amino acids. The V gene end was trimmed by 6 bases and the J gene end by 6 bases; junction bases not matched to a gene: 10. The V gene's germline CDR1 is SQVTM and CDR2 ANQGSEA. The CDR3 loop is CSVDQNGGSGELFF. The CDR3, as DNA: TGCAGCGTCGACCAGAACGGGGGGTCCGGGGAGCTGTTTTTT.

This clone was seen repeatedly, ten times or more. As DNA, the CDR3 is TGTGCCAGCAGCTTGGGGAGTGGGGCCAACGTCCTGACTTTC. It yields the protein CASSLGSGANVLTF. The rearrangement links TRBV5-6 to TRBJ2-6; D ambiguous. CDR3 length: 14 amino acids. Germline values: CDR1 SGHDT, CDR2 YYEEEE. The V and J ends lost 0 bases and 3 bases respectively, with 4 bases between them.

The rearrangement links TRBV5-6 to TRBJ1-5, with 7 bases matching TRBD1. Per germline, CDR1 SGHDT and CDR2 YYEEEE. CDR3 length: 16 residues. V lost 4 bases and J lost 4; bases outside the gene matches: 11. CDR3 DNA sequence: TGTGCCAGCAGCCCAATGGGACAGACCCAAAATCAGCCCCAGCATTTT. Encoded protein: CASSPMGQTQNQPQHF.

This chain joins TRBV18 and TRBJ1-1, with a tentative D call TRBD1 (5 bases). V was cut by 2 bases and J by 8 bases, with 18 bases left in between. The CDR3 is made up of 15 amino acids. Germline CDR1 is KGHSH and CDR2 is LQKENI. CDR3 amino acids: CASSPIPQGSTEAFF. CDR3 bases: TGTGCCAGCTCACCAATTCCCCAGGGAAGTACGGAAGCTTTCTTT.

This clone was recorded once. The chain uses TRBV28 and TRBJ1-2; TRBD1 matches 8 bases. The V segment lost 7 bases and the J segment 0 bases; nucleotides outside the gene matches: 10. Germline loops: CDR1 MDHEN, CDR2 SYDVKM. CDR3 length: 16 residues. CDR3 DNA: TGTGCCAGCACTTCGGGGGACAGGAGAGCTAACTATGGCTACACCTTC. This sequence encodes CASTSGDRRANYGYTF.

The V gene is TRBV2, the J gene TRBJ2-7, with D unresolved. Trimming took off 2 bases at V and 1 base at J, with 6 bases between the two ends. The CDR3 is 13 residues long. The germline V gene encodes CDR1 SNHLY and CDR2 FYNNEI. CDR3 sequence: CASSEPFSYEQYF. Written as DNA, the CDR3 is TGTGCCAGCAGTGAACCATTTTCCTACGAGCAGTACTTC.

The chain recombines TRBV6-5 with TRBJ2-1; 9 nucleotides align to TRBD1. This CDR3 spans 14 amino acids. In germline, CDR1 is MNHEY, CDR2 SVGAGI. Germline trimming cut 4 bases from V and 7 bases from J; bases unmatched to any gene: 5. CDR3 sequence: CASSSGTGLNEQFF. CDR3 bases: TGTGCCAGCAGTTCCGGGACAGGGCTTAATGAGCAGTTCTTC.

The J gene is TRBJ2-5, the V gene TRBV19; D uncertain. Germline values: CDR1 LNHDA, CDR2 SQIVND (reference sequence). V was shortened by 3 bases and J by 5 bases, with 16 bases between the two germline ends. The CDR3 has 15 amino acids. The CDR3 is CASSMASTLPETQYF. The CDR3, as DNA: TGTGCCAGTAGTATGGCTAGTACCCTCCCCGAGACCCAGTACTTC. Full variable domain (outside the CDR3, taken from reference TRBV19 and TRBJ2-5): DGGITQSPKYLFRKEGQNVTLSCEQNLNHDAMYWYRQDPGQGLRLIYYSQIVNDFQKGDIAEGYSVSREKKESFPLTVTSAQKNPTAFYLCASSMASTLPETQYFGPGTRLLVL.

The rearrangement links TRBV3-1 (or the pseudogene TRBV3-2) to TRBJ2-5, with D tentatively TRBD2 (6 bases). This CDR3 comprises 15 residues. The germline V gene encodes CDR1 LGHDT and CDR2 YNNKEL (reference sequence). The V end lost 2 bases, the J end lost 2 bases, and 12 bases lay between the germline ends. The CDR3 bases are TGTGCCAGCAGCCAAACCCGGGGACTTCAAGAGACCCAGTACTTC. This sequence encodes CASSQTRGLQETQYF.

This chain joins TRBV2 and TRBJ1-2; weak D call: TRBD1 (6 bases). V was cut by 7 bases and J by 3 bases, with 12 bases left in between. The CDR3 extends over 13 amino acids. In germline, CDR1 is SNHLY, CDR2 FYNNEI. This CDR3 is CASTPRGHYGYTF. The CDR3 nucleotides are TGTGCCAGCACCCCCAGGGGCCACTATGGCTACACCTTC.

V and J are TRBV10-3 and TRBJ1-5; D might be TRBD1 (6 bases). V lost 4 bases, J lost 2 bases, and 9 bases lay in between. The CDR3 extends over 14 amino acids. Germline loops: CDR1 ENHRY, CDR2 SYGVKD. CDR3 in DNA: TGTGCCATCAGTGCAGGGGCCGGCAATCAGCCCCAGCATTTT. Residues: CAISAGAGNQPQHF.

The chain recombines TRBV28 with TRBJ1-2, with TRBD1 matching over 7 bases. Germline V gene sequence: CDR1 MDHEN, CDR2 SYDVKM. V shed 8 bases, J shed 8 bases, and the junction held 11 bases outside the gene matches. This CDR3 is 13 amino acids long. The DNA for the CDR3 is TGTGCCAGCCTAGAACAGGGGCTTAAGGGCTACACCTTC. Its translation is CASLEQGLKGYTF.

This CDR3 is CASSVSGTSTNEKLFF. The CDR3 DNA follows: TGTGCCAGCAGCGTAAGCGGGACCTCAACTAATGAAAAACTGTTTTTT. The chain combines TRBV9 with TRBJ1-4; tentatively, D is TRBD1 (5 bases). Per germline, CDR1 SGDLS and CDR2 YYNGEE. Trimming took 1 base from V and 0 from J, leaving 10 bases between them. The CDR3 has 16 residues. Drawing the rest from reference TRBV9 and TRBJ1-4, the complete variable domain is DSGVTQTPKHLITATGQRVTLRCSPRSGDLSVYWYQQSLDQGLQFLIQYYNGEERAKGNILERFSAQQFPDLHSELNLSSLELGDSALYFCASSVSGTSTNEKLFFGSGTQLSVL.

This clone was seen just once. This chain connects TRBV7-9 to TRBJ1-1; no clear D gene. From germline, CDR1 is SEHNR and CDR2 FQNEAQ (reference sequence). V was shortened by 3 bases and J by 3 bases, with 8 bases between the two germline ends. The CDR3 runs to 13 residues. The CDR3 coding sequence is TGTGCCAGCAGCTTTACATCAGACACTGAAGCTTTCTTT. Its protein product is CASSFTSDTEAFF.

This clone came up once. This rearrangement joins TRBV19 to TRBJ1-1, with D possibly TRBD1 on 6 matching bases. Germline loops: CDR1 LNHDA, CDR2 SQIVND (reference sequence). V gave up 1 base and J gave up 4 bases, with 13 bases separating them. CDR3 size: 15 residues. This chain's CDR3 is CASSIGGGVATEAFF. CDR3 bases: TGTGCCAGTAGTATAGGAGGGGGAGTCGCCACTGAAGCTTTCTTT. The whole variable domain, remainder taken from reference TRBV19 and TRBJ1-1, is DGGITQSPKYLFRKEGQNVTLSCEQNLNHDAMYWYRQDPGQGLRLIYYSQIVNDFQKGDIAEGYSVSREKKESFPLTVTSAQKNPTAFYLCASSIGGGVATEAFFGQGTRLTVV.

The J gene is TRBJ1-1, the V gene TRBV5-1; no clear D gene. CDR3 size: 13 residues. CDR1 is SGHRS and CDR2 is YFSETQ in the germline V gene. V lost 6 bases to trimming and J lost 2 bases, with 11 bases between them. The CDR3 protein is CASMRGSNTEAFF. The DNA of the CDR3 is TGCGCCAGCATGAGAGGGTCCAACACTGAAGCTTTCTTT. The complete variable domain, with remaining parts taken from reference TRBV5-1 and TRBJ1-1, reads KAGVTQTPRYLIKTRGQQVTLSCSPISGHRSVSWYQQTPGQGLQFLFEYFSETQRNKGNFPGRFSGRQFSNSRSEMNVSTLELGDSALYLCASMRGSNTEAFFGQGTRLTVV.

The chain is built from TRBV5-4 and TRBJ1-1, with 7 nucleotides matching TRBD1. Germline CDR1 is SGHNT and CDR2 is YYREEE (reference sequence). The CDR3 loop spans 15 amino acids. With 1 base clipped from V and 1 base from J, the junction kept 4 bases outside the gene matches. The CDR3 is CASSLFGQENTEAFF. Written as DNA, the CDR3 is TGTGCCAGCAGCTTGTTTGGACAGGAGAACACTGAAGCTTTCTTT. Full variable domain (remainder filled in from reference TRBV5-4 and TRBJ1-1): ETGVTQSPTHLIKTRGQQVTLRCSSQSGHNTVSWYQQALGQGPQFIFQYYREEENGRGNFPPRFSGLQFPNYSSELNVNALELDDSALYLCASSLFGQENTEAFFGQGTRLTVV.